A selection of T cell receptor beta chains follows, all from one sample in a study of cytomegalovirus exposure and HLA in healthy donors. Only in-frame clones appear in the TCRdb table, and some are missing; sequencing was by immunoSEQ multiplex PCR. The table lists 150,000 to 200,000 clones, about 70% of them singletons. The material sequenced was PBMCs. These receptors all stem from a young man in good health and CMV-seropositive. CDR3s include the opening cysteine and the closing phenylalanine or tryptophan. D genes are given only for firm matches. Not every row has a clone size; where given, it reads once, few, many or a size class.

d_call clone_size j_call v_call cdr3_length cdr3_nt cdr3_aa
- - TRBJ1-1 TRBV2 13 TGTGCCAGCAGTCTAAGAGAGAACACTGAAGCTTTCTTT CASSLRENTEAFF
TRBD2 few TRBJ2-2 TRBV7-6 18 TGTGCCAGCAGCCCTGGACTAGCGGGAGTTCCGAACACCGGGGAGCTGTTTTTT CASSPGLAGVPNTGELFF
- once TRBJ2-1 TRBV10-3 16 TGTGCCATCAGTGAGTCTAGAGGGAGTGTCCCCCATGAGCAGTTCTTC CAISESRGSVPHEQFF
- - TRBJ1-5 TRBV5-8 15 TGTGCCAGCAGCTTGGCGTCGGTTAGCAATCAGCCCCAGCATTTT CASSLASVSNQPQHF
TRBD1 - TRBJ1-1 TRBV11-3 13 TGTGCCAGCAGCTCACAGGGGCGAACGGAAGCTTTCTTT CASSSQGRTEAFF
- - TRBJ1-3 TRBV5-4 13 TGTGCCAGCAGCCCGGGTTTAGGAAACACCATATATTTT CASSPGLGNTIYF
TRBD2 - TRBJ2-1 TRBV29-1 18 TGCAGCGTTGAAGATCCCGGGGGGGCTAGAGGCTCCTACAATGAGCAGTTCTTC CSVEDPGGARGSYNEQFF
- - TRBJ1-1 TRBV19 13 TGTGCCAGCGGGGACAATCTGAACACTGAAGCTTTCTTT CASGDNLNTEAFF
TRBD2 - TRBJ2-1 TRBV19 15 TGTGCCAGTAGTCGACTGACCGGGACTAGCAATGAGCAGTTCTTC CASSRLTGTSNEQFF
TRBD1 - TRBJ2-1 TRBV30 12 TGTGCCTGGGACAGGGGGCGCGATGAGCAGTTCTTC CAWDRGRDEQFF
- - TRBJ1-5 TRBV7-2 13 TGTGCCAGCAGCATAGGGAGGAATCAGCCCCAGCATTTT CASSIGRNQPQHF
- - TRBJ1-1 TRBV19 12 TGTGCCAGTAGCGGACAGACCACTGAAGCTTTCTTT CASSGQTTEAFF
- - TRBJ2-1 TRBV30 15 TGTGCCTGGAGTGTAGGAGGGGAAATCTACAATGAGCAGTTCTTC CAWSVGGEIYNEQFF
TRBD2 - TRBJ2-1 TRBV28 15 TGTGCCAGCAGCCCTCCGGGGGGACTCTACAATGAGCAGTTCTTC CASSPPGGLYNEQFF
TRBD1 - TRBJ1-2 TRBV7-3 16 TGTGCCAGCAGCCAGAGTCGACAGGGGCTCCTGGGTGGCTACACCTTC CASSQSRQGLLGGYTF
TRBD2 - TRBJ2-7 TRBV6-1 15 TGTGCCAGCAGCCCGCTAGCGGGAGGGACAACTCAGCAGTACTTC CASSPLAGGTTQQYF
- - TRBJ2-2 TRBV30 13 TGTGCCTGGAGTGTACAGGTTACCGGGGAGCTGTTTTTT CAWSVQVTGELFF
- - TRBJ2-2 TRBV6-5 15 TGTGCCAGCAGTTACGCCCAGGGCCTCACCGGGGAGCTGTTTTTT CASSYAQGLTGELFF
- few TRBJ1-6 TRBV6-1 13 TGTGCCAGCAGTGAAGGGGCAAATTCACCCCTCCACTTT CASSEGANSPLHF
- - TRBJ2-1 TRBV27 15 TGTGCCAGCGGGGAGCTGGCGGGCCCCTACAATGAGCAGTTCTTC CASGELAGPYNEQFF
TRBD2 - TRBJ2-1 TRBV7-9 19 TGTGCCAGTCCCCTTCCGGGCAGTCACACTAGCGGGGAGTTCAATGAGCAGTTCTTC CASPLPGSHTSGEFNEQFF
TRBD1 few TRBJ1-3 TRBV6-1 13 TGTGCCAGCAAAGGGGGCGCTGGAAACACCATATATTTT CASKGGAGNTIYF
TRBD2 once TRBJ2-6 TRBV9 18 TGTGCCAGCAGCTCCTCCACTAGCGGGAGTCCCGGGGCCAACGTCCTGACTTTC CASSSSTSGSPGANVLTF
- - TRBJ2-3 TRBV27 12 TGTGCCAGCAAAACAAATCCAGATACGCAGTATTTT CASKTNPDTQYF
- few TRBJ1-1 TRBV7-8 17 TGTGCCAGCAGCTTGGGGGGCGGGAGTAATCGGAACACTGAAGCTTTCTTT CASSLGGGSNRNTEAFF
- - TRBJ2-1 TRBV18 15 TGTGCCAGCTCACCGCCCTCAGGTTTACCCAATGAGCAGTTCTTC CASSPPSGLPNEQFF
- - TRBJ2-5 TRBV13 15 TGTGCCAGCAGCTCCACCCCTCCAGGGGAAGAGACCCAGTACTTC CASSSTPPGEETQYF
- - TRBJ2-2 TRBV7-8 12 TGTGCCAGCAGATCGAGGGACGGGGAGCTGTTTTTT CASRSRDGELFF
TRBD1 once TRBJ2-7 TRBV5-5 16 TGTGCCAGCAGCGAACGGGGGACAGGGGGGTCCTACGAGCAGTACTTC CASSERGTGGSYEQYF
- - TRBJ1-1 TRBV30 13 TGTGCCTGGAGTGTTAACGGGTACACTGAAGCTTTCTTT CAWSVNGYTEAFF
- - TRBJ2-7 TRBV2 14 TGTGCCACACGCTCAGGGGCAGGGACCTACGAGCAGTACTTC CATRSGAGTYEQYF
- - TRBJ1-1 TRBV28 12 TGTGCCAGCACCTCGGGTTACACTGAAGCTTTCTTT CASTSGYTEAFF
TRBD2 - TRBJ2-5 TRBV7-3 16 TGTGCCAGCAGCCGGGGGGACCTGGGGTACCAAGAGACCCAGTACTTC CASSRGDLGYQETQYF
- few TRBJ2-1 TRBV2 20 TGTGCCAGCAGTGCCCAGCGATCTCTTGGCGGGACTCCCTCCTACAATGAGCAGTTCTTC CASSAQRSLGGTPSYNEQFF
- - TRBJ1-2 TRBV5-1 15 TGCGCCAGCAGCTTGGGTGACAAGTCTAACTATGGCTACACCTTC CASSLGDKSNYGYTF
TRBD1 - TRBJ1-1 TRBV6-5 14 TGTGCCAGCAGGGAAGGACAGGGTTTCACTGAAGCTTTCTTT CASREGQGFTEAFF
TRBD1 - TRBJ2-2 TRBV30 13 TGTGCCTGGAGTGTACAGGGGACCGGGGAGCTGTTTTTT CAWSVQGTGELFF
- once TRBJ1-2 TRBV27 13 TGTGCCAGCAGACCCGGGACTTGGAATGGCTACACCTTC CASRPGTWNGYTF
- - TRBJ1-1 TRBV25-1 15 TGTGCCAGCAGTGAATTAGGACATTTAAAACCTGAAGCTTTCTTT CASSELGHLKPEAFF
- once TRBJ2-1 TRBV27 12 TGTGCCAGCAGTCCCAGCGGCAATGAGCAGTTCTTC CASSPSGNEQFF
TRBD1 - TRBJ1-5 TRBV7-2 14 TGTGCCAGCAGCTTAAAATCAGGGGGTCAGCCCCAGCATTTT CASSLKSGGQPQHF
TRBD2 - TRBJ2-4 TRBV7-8 20 TGTGCCAGCAGCTTAGCGTGGGGGACTAGCGGGAGTGCGCTAAAAAACATTCAGTACTTC CASSLAWGTSGSALKNIQYF
- few TRBJ1-1 TRBV4-1 14 TGCGCCAGCAGCCAAGGAGATTTCACCACTGAAGCTTTCTTT CASSQGDFTTEAFF
- many TRBJ2-2 TRBV4-1 16 TGCGCCAGCAGCCAACCCGCCCGGGGTACCACCGGGGAGCTGTTTTTT CASSQPARGTTGELFF
TRBD1 - TRBJ2-7 TRBV4-2 16 TGTGCCAGCAGCCTTAATCCGGGACAGGGGGCGTGGGAGCAGTACTTC CASSLNPGQGAWEQYF
TRBD1 - TRBJ1-5 TRBV19 16 TGTGCCAGTAGTACCGACAGGGGAAGCGGCAATCAGCCCCAGCATTTT CASSTDRGSGNQPQHF